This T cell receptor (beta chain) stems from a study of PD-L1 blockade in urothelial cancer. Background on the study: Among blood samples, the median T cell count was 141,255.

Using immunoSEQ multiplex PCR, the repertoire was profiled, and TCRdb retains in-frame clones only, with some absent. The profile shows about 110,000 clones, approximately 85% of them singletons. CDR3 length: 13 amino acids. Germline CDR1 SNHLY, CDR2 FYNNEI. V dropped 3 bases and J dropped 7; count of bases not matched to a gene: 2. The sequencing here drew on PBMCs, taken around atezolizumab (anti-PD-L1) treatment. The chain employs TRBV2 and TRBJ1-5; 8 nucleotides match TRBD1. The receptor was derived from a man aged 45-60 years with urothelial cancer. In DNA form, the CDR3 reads TGTGCCAGCAGTGAGACAGGGGTCCAGCCCCAGCATTTT. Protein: CASSETGVQPQHF.